This TCR beta chain was documented in a study of cytomegalovirus exposure and HLA in healthy donors. Points from the study as a whole: Researchers had no immune exposure information except CMV serostatus available. Diagnosis of cytomegalovirus status made by the classifier reportedly showed high specificity and sensitivity.

Use of 60 Vbeta and 13 Jbeta primers characterized the PCR. This table comes from immunoSEQ multiplex PCR, and its TCRdb copy is limited to in-frame clones, with some not included. The sample holds approximately 150,000 clones, about 72% seen once. As regards this clone: Antigen specificity is unknown.

The V segment lost 1 base and the J segment 7 bases; nucleotides outside the gene matches: 4. The CDR3 totals 15 residues. The germline V gene has CDR1 SGHDN and CDR2 FVKESK. At the time of sampling, donors were nominally healthy, though unrecorded immune exposures were likely. This chain connects TRBV14 to TRBJ1-6; 7 nucleotides line up with TRBD1. The source of this sequence is a man aged 35 to 55 in good health and CMV-seronegative. The sequenced sample consisted of PBMCs. The DNA for the CDR3 is TGTGCCAGCAGCCAAGGACAGGGAGGAAATTCACCCCTCCACTTT. Protein: CASSQGQGGNSPLHF.